The 23 T cell receptor beta chains listed next were all sequenced from one sample in a study of T cells after somatic rescue of genetic block. Profiling relied on immunoSEQ multiplex PCR, and the TCRdb table lists in-frame clones only, not all of them. Counted here are about 63,000 clones, 92% occurring once; the ten biggest clones make up approximately 3%. Sequencing was carried out using peripheral blood mononuclear cells (PBMCs). The receptors were gathered from a man aged 35 to 55.

V and J are TRBV2 and TRBJ2-3; a weak D match, TRBD1 (6 bases). The CDR3 extends over 13 amino acids. The V end lost 11 bases, the J end lost 4 bases, and 16 bases lay between the germline ends. Germline CDR1 reads SNHLY; CDR2 reads FYNNEI. In DNA form, the CDR3 reads TGTGCCGGGAAACAGGGTTTTGCAGATACGCAGTATTTT. This sequence encodes CAGKQGFADTQYF.

J is TRBJ1-4 and V is TRBV15; D remains unclear. CDR1 is LNHNV and CDR2 is YYDKDF in the germline V gene (reference sequence). The CDR3 has 14 residues. Trimming pared 3 bases from V and 8 bases from J, leaving 13 bases between. CDR3 nucleotides: TGTGCCACCAGCAGCAGCTGGGGTAGGGAAAAACTGTTTTTT. This gives the protein CATSSSWGREKLFF.

The chain joins TRBV30 to TRBJ2-3, with 7 bases lining up with TRBD2. Germline lookup yields CDR1 GTSNPN and CDR2 SVGIG (reference sequence). V lost 2 bases, J lost 1 base, and 9 bases stayed unmatched. CDR3 length: 16 residues. This chain's CDR3 is CAWSQGLPFCTDTQYF. In DNA, the CDR3 is TGTGCCTGGAGTCAGGGACTACCTTTTTGCACAGATACGCAGTATTTT.

The rearrangement uses TRBV5-1 and TRBJ1-1; possible D gene TRBD1, 5 bases. The germline gives CDR1 SGHRS, CDR2 YFSETQ. The CDR3 contains 15 residues. V was cut by 0 bases and J by 6 bases, with 15 bases left in between. The CDR3 DNA reads TGCGCCAGCAGCTTGGGGTCGCACAGGTCGGCTGAAGCTTTCTTT. Amino acid sequence: CASSLGSHRSAEAFF.

This chain uses TRBV29-1 with TRBJ1-1; D is unresolved. CDR1 is SQVTM, CDR2 ANQGSEA, per germline. The CDR3 consists of 10 residues. Trimming removed 8 bases from V and 5 bases from J, with 9 bases in between. CDR3 sequence reads: CSTPGTEAFF. The CDR3 DNA reads as TGCAGCACTCCCGGGACTGAAGCTTTCTTT.

This chain connects TRBV28 to TRBJ1-2, with 7 bases aligning to TRBD1. V trimming: 5 bases; J trimming: 0 bases; junction bases outside the gene matches: 6. Per the germline V gene, CDR1 is MDHEN and CDR2 is SYDVKM. The CDR3 has 15 residues. CDR3 amino acids: CASSPGQAPNYGYTF. Here the CDR3 DNA reads TGTGCCAGCAGTCCAGGACAGGCACCTAACTATGGCTACACCTTC.

The rearrangement uses TRBV14 and TRBJ2-2, with D unresolved. This CDR3 has 13 amino acids. Trimming took off 6 bases at V and 1 base at J, with 6 bases between the two ends. Germline-derived CDR1 and CDR2 are SGHDN and FVKESK. CDR3 residues: CASSRQNTGELFF. The CDR3 nucleotides read TGTGCCAGCAGTAGGCAGAACACCGGGGAGCTGTTTTTT.

The rearrangement joins TRBV6-5 to TRBJ1-1; D gene uncertain. The CDR3 has 13 residues. The V gene lost 4 bases and the J gene lost 0 bases, with 6 bases spanning the gap. CDR1 and CDR2 from the germline V gene are MNHEY and SVGAGI. The chain's CDR3 is CASSSLVNTEAFF. CDR3 sequence (DNA): TGTGCCAGCAGTTCCCTGGTGAACACTGAAGCTTTCTTT.

V and J are TRBV7-2 and TRBJ1-6; no definite D call. V dropped 4 bases and J dropped 8 bases, with 9 bases sitting between them. The CDR3 is 13 residues long. The germline V gene has CDR1 SGHTA and CDR2 FQGNSA. Here the CDR3 DNA reads TGTGCCAGCAGCTCAGATAGTGATTCACCCCTCCACTTT. This gives the protein CASSSDSDSPLHF.

The chain has TRBV6-5 and TRBJ1-6, with D tentatively TRBD1 (5 bases). The germline V gene encodes CDR1 MNHEY and CDR2 SVGAGI. Between the trimmed V and J ends, which lost 6 bases and 7 bases, there was a span of 16 bases. This CDR3 spans 15 amino acids. Written as DNA, the CDR3 is TGTGCCAGCAGACTCGACGGGGGGTTGAATTCACCCCTCCACTTT. The encoded protein is CASRLDGGLNSPLHF.

J is TRBJ2-1 and V is TRBV7-2; TRBD2 matches 10 bases. V shed 3 bases and J 4 bases; nucleotides not matched to a gene: 3. Germline CDR1 SGHTA, CDR2 FQGNSA. The CDR3 loop spans 15 amino acids. Here the CDR3 reads CASSLLAGVYNEQFF. CDR3 nucleotide sequence: TGTGCCAGCAGCTTGCTAGCGGGAGTTTACAATGAGCAGTTCTTC.

The J gene is TRBJ2-5, the V gene TRBV18, with D possibly being TRBD2 (5 bases). The CDR3 loop spans 14 amino acids. The germline V gene encodes CDR1 KGHSH and CDR2 LQKENI. V lost 3 bases and J lost 1, with 9 bases in between. CDR3 residues: CASSPGNAQETQYF. The CDR3, as DNA: TGTGCCAGCTCACCCGGGAATGCCCAAGAGACCCAGTACTTC.

The genes are TRBV19 and TRBJ1-5; 9 bases align to TRBD1. Trimming took 4 bases from V and 6 from J; bases not matched to a gene: 7. CDR1 and CDR2 (germline): LNHDA, SQIVND (reference sequence). CDR3 size: 15 residues. CDR3 in amino acids: CASSTRPGQGQPQHF. The CDR3 DNA sequence: TGTGCCAGTAGTACCCGACCGGGACAGGGTCAGCCCCAGCATTTT.

V and J are TRBV7-2 and TRBJ2-2; D is possibly TRBD2 (5 bases). The germline CDR1 and CDR2 sequences are SGHTA and FQGNSA. V was clipped by 1 base and J by 6 bases, with 15 bases between them. The CDR3 covers 16 residues. The CDR3 DNA sequence: TGTGCCAGCAGCTTAGTGGTGGGAGTGGTCCCCGGGGAGCTGTTTTTT. This gives the protein CASSLVVGVVPGELFF.

The chain has TRBV5-4 and TRBJ2-1, with D possibly matching TRBD2 (6 bases). Looked up from germline, CDR1 is SGHNT and CDR2 is YYREEE (reference sequence). The CDR3 consists of 14 residues. The ends were cut back, 1 base at V and 5 bases at J, with 10 bases in the middle. Here the CDR3 DNA reads TGTGCCAGCAGCTTGAGGGACTTGCACAATGAGCAGTTCTTC. This encodes CASSLRDLHNEQFF.

The chain has TRBV27 and TRBJ2-3; TRBD1 matches 7 bases. This CDR3 has 14 residues. Germline V gene sequence: CDR1 MNHEY, CDR2 SMNVEV (reference sequence). V lost 3 bases and J lost 5; bases outside the gene matches: 5. In nucleotides, the CDR3 is TGTGCCAGCAGTTTCCGCCGGACAGGAGATACGCAGTATTTT. As protein: CASSFRRTGDTQYF.

This sequence joins TRBV28 and TRBJ1-4, with 7 positions matching TRBD1. CDR3 size: 16 residues. The V segment lost 2 bases and the J segment 3 bases; nucleotides outside the gene matches: 6. The germline V gene has CDR1 MDHEN and CDR2 SYDVKM. The CDR3, as DNA: TGTGCCAGCAGTTTACACCGACAGGGATCTAATGAAAAACTGTTTTTT. Residues: CASSLHRQGSNEKLFF.

The chain has TRBV10-3 and TRBJ2-7, with a tentative D call TRBD2 (5 bases). Trimming stripped 3 bases from V and 3 bases from J, with 12 bases between. The CDR3 is 14 residues long. Germline V gene sequence: CDR1 ENHRY, CDR2 SYGVKD. CDR3: CAISDPAAYYEQYF. DNA for the CDR3: TGTGCCATCAGTGACCCAGCGGCCTACTACGAGCAGTACTTC.

V and J are TRBV29-1 and TRBJ2-5; D is undetermined. Germline V gives CDR1 SQVTM, CDR2 ANQGSEA. The V end was cut by 6 bases, the J end by 0 bases, with 14 bases between. This CDR3 is 14 amino acids long. The CDR3 region is CSVCPGPYQETQYF. The CDR3 region has the DNA TGCAGCGTGTGCCCAGGACCGTACCAAGAGACCCAGTACTTC.

The V gene is TRBV19, the J gene TRBJ2-3, with D unclear. The CDR3 sequence is 17 residues long. The V end was cut by 0 bases, the J end by 0 bases, with 13 bases between. The germline V gene has CDR1 LNHDA and CDR2 SQIVND (reference sequence). In DNA, the CDR3 is TGTGCCAGTAGTATAGATGGTCTTGGGCCTAGCACAGATACGCAGTATTTT. This encodes CASSIDGLGPSTDTQYF.

The gene calls are TRBV25-1 and TRBJ2-1; 10 bases line up with TRBD1. Per germline, CDR1 MGHDK and CDR2 SYGVNS. The CDR3 spans 16 residues. The junction had 7 bases not matched to a gene; V was cut back by 3 bases and J by 5 bases. The CDR3, as DNA: TGTGCCAGCAGTGAGGCATGGGACAGGGGAAACAATGAGCAGTTCTTC. Its protein is CASSEAWDRGNNEQFF.

The chain employs TRBV5-8 and TRBJ1-1, with D possibly TRBD1 on 6 matching bases. V lost 6 bases and J lost 3, with 15 bases in between. The germline gives CDR1 SGHTS, CDR2 YDEGEE. CDR3 length: 14 amino acids. The CDR3 protein is CASNPRGLDTEAFF. CDR3 in DNA: TGTGCCAGCAACCCTCGGGGGCTAGACACTGAAGCTTTCTTT.

The chain recombines TRBV19 with TRBJ2-7; D not certain. The V gene lost 3 bases and the J gene lost 5 bases, with 11 bases spanning the gap. Germline CDR1 is LNHDA and CDR2 is SQIVND (reference sequence). CDR3 length: 13 amino acids. Written as DNA, the CDR3 is TGTGCCAGTAGTATTAGGATGGGCGACGAGCAGTACTTC. It codes for CASSIRMGDEQYF.